This entry concerns a single T cell receptor beta chain. This clonotype was observed many times. What antigen it recognizes has not been identified. No per-base quality is available; no much larger clone lies one base away. The data are from a study of CD8+CD57+ T cells in acquired aplastic anemia (dated by TCRdb to 2016 to 2019). Context from the whole study: On average, sorted CD4+ and CD8+ cells yielded around 3.5 ug of extracted DNA, with a range of about 0.18 to 27.4 ug. CD8+CD57+ expansion was defined as a frequency above the mean frequency observed in healthy subjects.

Genomic DNA served as template for TCR beta VDJ combination and CDR3 sequence profiling. TCR repertoire sequencing was run on an Illumina HiSeq 2000. Regarding the original processing steps: TRBV/TRBJ rearrangement plots, CDR3 size and DJ length profiles, and Simpson's diversity index were used to assess repertoires. The immunodominant clone was defined as the most abundant DNA sequence in deep sequencing data. CDR3 amino acid sequences were screened for sharing across subjects and were compared with published repertoires and the VDJdb database. TCRdb redid the processing of the public reads, applying fastp at Q25 and MiXCR, and retained in-frame beta chains. Every distinct CDR3 protein forms one entry, paired with its most common genes and DNA. It is TCRdb's table, rather than the study itself, that gives the V and J calls and clone size. A total of approximately 40,000 distinct CDR3 sequences appear in this sample, under 80% of them only once. The ten largest clones take up 50% to 65% of the sample.

The paper as a whole reports these results and caveats: CD8+ Simpson's diversity did not differ significantly between patients and healthy controls (P=0.060). Although 25 to 30 CD8+ CDR3 sequences were shared by patients and controls, these sequences appeared highly expressed in patients and within the immunodominant clones of patients.

Patients chosen for sequencing had shown expansion of CD8+CD57+ cells by flow cytometry. Every patient had severe acquired aplastic anemia, diagnosed using the International Study of Aplastic Anemia and Agranulocytosis and Camitta criteria. No therapy had been received by the patients at the time of blood sampling. In the study, sorted CD4+ and CD8+ blood T cells from patients with severe aplastic anemia and from healthy subjects underwent deep sequencing of TCR repertoires. Patients were enrolled in the USA under clinicaltrials.gov protocols 00001620, 01623167, 00001397, 00071045, 00081523 and 00961064. Ficoll-Paque density gradient centrifugation was used to isolate peripheral blood mononuclear cells. Before DNA extraction, CD4+ and CD8+ T cells were sorted by FACS or by magnetic beads. CDR1 and CDR2 are drawn from the germline V gene: SGHVS, FQNEAQ. V ends up 4 bases short and J 5 bases short, with an unmatched junction base count of 11. The CDR3 covers 15 residues, taking in both the cysteine and the phenylalanine. Just the 45-base CDR3 DNA is kept, in frame starting at base 1.

Sample: sorted CD4+, CD8+, or CD8+CD57+ T cells (not recorded which) from PBMCs. Rearrangement joined TRBV7-8 to TRBJ2-7, with TRBD1 matching 7 junction bases. This receptor was taken from a human donor with aplastic anemia. The nucleotide sequence is given as TGTGCCAGCAGCTCCGAGTTGGGACAGTTCGACGAGCAGTACTTC. This encodes CASSSELGQFDEQYF.